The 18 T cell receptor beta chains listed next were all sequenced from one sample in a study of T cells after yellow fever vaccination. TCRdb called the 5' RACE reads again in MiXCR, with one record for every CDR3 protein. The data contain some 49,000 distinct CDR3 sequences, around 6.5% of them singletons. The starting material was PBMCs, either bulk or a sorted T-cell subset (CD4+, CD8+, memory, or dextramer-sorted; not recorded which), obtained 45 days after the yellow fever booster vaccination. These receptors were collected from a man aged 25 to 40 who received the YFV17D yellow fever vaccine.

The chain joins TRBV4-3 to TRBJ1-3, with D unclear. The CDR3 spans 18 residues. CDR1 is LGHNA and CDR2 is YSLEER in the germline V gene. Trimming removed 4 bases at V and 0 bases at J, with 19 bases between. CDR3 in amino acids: CASSLRASARDSGNTIYF. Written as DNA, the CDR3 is TGCGCCAGCAGCCTCCGAGCGAGCGCCCGTGACTCTGGAAACACCATATATTTT.

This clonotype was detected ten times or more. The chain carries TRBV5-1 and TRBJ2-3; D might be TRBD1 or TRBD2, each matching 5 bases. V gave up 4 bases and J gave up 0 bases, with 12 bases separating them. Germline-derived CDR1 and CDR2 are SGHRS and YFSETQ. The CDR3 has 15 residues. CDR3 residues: CASSLGRISTDTQYF. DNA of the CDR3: TGCGCCAGCAGCCTGGGACGGATAAGCACAGATACGCAGTATTTT.

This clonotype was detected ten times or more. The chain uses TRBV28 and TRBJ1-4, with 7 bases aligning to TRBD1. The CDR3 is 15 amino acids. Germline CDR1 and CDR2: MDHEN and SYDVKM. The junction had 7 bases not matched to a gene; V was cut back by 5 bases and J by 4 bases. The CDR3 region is CASSEAGTVNEKLFF. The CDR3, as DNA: TGTGCCAGCAGTGAAGCCGGGACAGTTAATGAAAAACTGTTTTTT.

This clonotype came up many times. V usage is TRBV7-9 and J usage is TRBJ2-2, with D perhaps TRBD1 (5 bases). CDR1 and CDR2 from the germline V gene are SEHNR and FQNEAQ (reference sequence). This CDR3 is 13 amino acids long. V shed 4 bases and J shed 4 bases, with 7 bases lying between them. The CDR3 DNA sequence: TGTGCCAGCAGCTCAACAGGCACCGGGGAGCTGTTTTTT. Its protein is CASSSTGTGELFF.

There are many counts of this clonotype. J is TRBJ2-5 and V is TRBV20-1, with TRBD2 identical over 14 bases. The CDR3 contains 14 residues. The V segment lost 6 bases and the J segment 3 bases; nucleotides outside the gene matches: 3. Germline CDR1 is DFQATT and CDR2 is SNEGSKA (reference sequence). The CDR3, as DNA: TGCAGTGCAGGGACTAGCGGGAGTGAAGAGACCCAGTACTTC. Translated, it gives CSAGTSGSEETQYF.

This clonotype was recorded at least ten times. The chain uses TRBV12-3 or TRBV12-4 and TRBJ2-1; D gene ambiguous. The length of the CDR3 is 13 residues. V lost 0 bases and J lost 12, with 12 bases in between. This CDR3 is CASSLAQGVRQFF. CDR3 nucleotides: TGTGCCAGCAGTTTAGCGCAAGGTGTGAGGCAGTTCTTC.

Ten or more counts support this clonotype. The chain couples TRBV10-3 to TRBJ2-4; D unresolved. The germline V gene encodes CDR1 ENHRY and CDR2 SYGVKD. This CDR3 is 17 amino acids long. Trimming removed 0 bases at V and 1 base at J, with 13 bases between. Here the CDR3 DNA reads TGTGCCATCAGTGAGTCTTATGGAGACGCGGCCAAAAACATTCAGTACTTC. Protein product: CAISESYGDAAKNIQYF.

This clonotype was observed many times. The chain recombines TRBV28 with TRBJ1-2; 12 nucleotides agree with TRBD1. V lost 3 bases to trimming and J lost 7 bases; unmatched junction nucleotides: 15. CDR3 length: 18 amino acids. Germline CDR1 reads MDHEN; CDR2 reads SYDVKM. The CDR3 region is CASSLKPGQGALMGGYTF. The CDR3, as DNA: TGTGCCAGCAGTTTGAAACCGGGACAGGGGGCTCTGATGGGTGGCTACACCTTC.

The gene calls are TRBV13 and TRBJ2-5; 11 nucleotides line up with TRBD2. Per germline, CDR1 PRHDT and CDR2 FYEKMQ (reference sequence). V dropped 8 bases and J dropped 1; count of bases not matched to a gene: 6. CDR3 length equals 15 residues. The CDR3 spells CASGHSGRAQETQYF. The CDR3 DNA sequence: TGTGCCAGCGGGCATAGCGGGAGGGCCCAAGAGACCCAGTACTTC.

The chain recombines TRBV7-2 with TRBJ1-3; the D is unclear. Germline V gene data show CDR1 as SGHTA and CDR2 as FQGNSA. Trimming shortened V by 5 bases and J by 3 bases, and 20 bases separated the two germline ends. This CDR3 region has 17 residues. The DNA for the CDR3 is TGTGCCAGCAGCCTAGTCTCGGCGGGCAGTAATGGAAACACCATATATTTT. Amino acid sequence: CASSLVSAGSNGNTIYF.

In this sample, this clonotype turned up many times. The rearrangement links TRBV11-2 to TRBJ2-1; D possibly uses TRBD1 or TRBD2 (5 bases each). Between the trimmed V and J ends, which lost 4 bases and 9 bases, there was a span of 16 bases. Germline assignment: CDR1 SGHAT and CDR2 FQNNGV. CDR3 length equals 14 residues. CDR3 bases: TGTGCCAGCAGCTACCGGGACCATCTTGGTGAGCAGTTCTTC. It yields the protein CASSYRDHLGEQFF. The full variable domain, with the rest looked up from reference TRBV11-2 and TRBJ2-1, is EAGVAQSPRYKIIEKRQSVAFWCNPISGHATLYWYQQILGQGPKLLIQFQNNGVVDDSQLPKDRFSAERLKGVDSTLKIQPAKLEDSAVYLCASSYRDHLGEQFFGPGTRLTVL.

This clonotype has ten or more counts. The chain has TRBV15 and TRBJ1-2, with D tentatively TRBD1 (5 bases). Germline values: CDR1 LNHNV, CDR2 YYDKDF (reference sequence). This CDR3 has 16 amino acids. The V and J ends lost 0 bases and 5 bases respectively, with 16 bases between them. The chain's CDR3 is CATSRDQGARGYGYTF. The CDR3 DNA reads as TGTGCCACCAGCAGAGATCAGGGCGCCCGCGGGTATGGCTACACCTTC.

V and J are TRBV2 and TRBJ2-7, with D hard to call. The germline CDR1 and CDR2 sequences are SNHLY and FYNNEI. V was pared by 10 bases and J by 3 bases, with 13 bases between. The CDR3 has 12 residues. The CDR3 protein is CATNRASYEQYF. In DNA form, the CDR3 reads TGTGCCACAAACAGAGCCAGCTACGAGCAGTACTTC. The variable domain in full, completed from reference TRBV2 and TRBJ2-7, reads EPEVTQTPSHQVTQMGQEVILRCVPISNHLYFYWYRQILGQKVEFLVSFYNNEISEKSEIFDDQFSVERPDGSNFTLKIRSTKLEDSAMYFCATNRASYEQYFGPGTRLTVT.

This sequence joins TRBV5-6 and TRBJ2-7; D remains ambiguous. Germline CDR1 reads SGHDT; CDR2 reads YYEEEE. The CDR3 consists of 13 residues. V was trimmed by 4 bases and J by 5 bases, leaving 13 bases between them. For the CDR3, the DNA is TGTGCCAGCAGCACTGGCCCGCCTCACGAGCAGTACTTC. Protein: CASSTGPPHEQYF.

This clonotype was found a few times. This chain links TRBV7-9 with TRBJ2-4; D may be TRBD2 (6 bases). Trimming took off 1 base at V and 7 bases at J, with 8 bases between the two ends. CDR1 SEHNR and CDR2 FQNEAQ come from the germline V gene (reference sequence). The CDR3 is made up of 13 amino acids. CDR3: CASSLEAGNIQYF. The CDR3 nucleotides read TGTGCCAGCAGCTTAGAGGCGGGGAACATTCAGTACTTC.

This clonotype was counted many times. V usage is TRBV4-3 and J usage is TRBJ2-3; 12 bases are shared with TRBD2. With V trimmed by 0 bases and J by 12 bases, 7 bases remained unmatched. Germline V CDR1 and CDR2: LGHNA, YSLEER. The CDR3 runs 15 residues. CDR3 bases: TGCGCCAGCAGCCAAGACCGACTAGCGGGAGTGGCACAGTATTTT. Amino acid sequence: CASSQDRLAGVAQYF.

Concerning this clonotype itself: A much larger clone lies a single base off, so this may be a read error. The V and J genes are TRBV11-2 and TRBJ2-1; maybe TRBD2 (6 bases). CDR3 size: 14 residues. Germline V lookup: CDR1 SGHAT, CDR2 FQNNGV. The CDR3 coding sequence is TGTGCCAGCAGCTTAGGGACTACGTACAATGAGCAGTCCTTC. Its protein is CASSLGTTYNEQSF.

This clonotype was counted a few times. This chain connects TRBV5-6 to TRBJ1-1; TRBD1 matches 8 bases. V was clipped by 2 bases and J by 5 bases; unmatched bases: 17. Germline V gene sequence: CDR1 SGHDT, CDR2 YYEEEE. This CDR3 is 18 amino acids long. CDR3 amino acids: CASSFSYGLGQGETEAFF. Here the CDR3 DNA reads TGTGCCAGCAGCTTTTCCTACGGGCTAGGACAGGGAGAAACTGAAGCTTTCTTT.